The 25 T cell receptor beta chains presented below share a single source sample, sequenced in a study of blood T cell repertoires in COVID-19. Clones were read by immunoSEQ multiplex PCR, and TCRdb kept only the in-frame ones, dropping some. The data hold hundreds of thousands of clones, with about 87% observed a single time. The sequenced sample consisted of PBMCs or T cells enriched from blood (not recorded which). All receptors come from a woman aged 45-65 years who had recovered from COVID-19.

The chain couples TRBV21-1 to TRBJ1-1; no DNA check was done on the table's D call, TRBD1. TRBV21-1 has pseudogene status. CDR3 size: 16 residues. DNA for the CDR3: TGTGCCAGCAGTAACAAAGGGGGACAGCTGAACACTGAAGCTTTCTTT. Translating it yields CASSNKGGQLNTEAFF.

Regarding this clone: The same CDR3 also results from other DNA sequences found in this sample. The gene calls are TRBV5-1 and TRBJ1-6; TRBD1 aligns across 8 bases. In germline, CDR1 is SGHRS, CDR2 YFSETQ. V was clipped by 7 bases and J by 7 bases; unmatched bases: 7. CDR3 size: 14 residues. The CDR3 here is CASSRTGNNSPLHF. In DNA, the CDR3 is TGCGCCAGCTCCAGGACAGGGAACAATTCACCCCTCCACTTT. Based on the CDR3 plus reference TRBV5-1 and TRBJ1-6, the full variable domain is KAGVTQTPRYLIKTRGQQVTLSCSPISGHRSVSWYQQTPGQGLQFLFEYFSETQRNKGNFPGRFSGRQFSNSRSEMNVSTLELGDSALYLCASSRTGNNSPLHFGNGTRLTVT.

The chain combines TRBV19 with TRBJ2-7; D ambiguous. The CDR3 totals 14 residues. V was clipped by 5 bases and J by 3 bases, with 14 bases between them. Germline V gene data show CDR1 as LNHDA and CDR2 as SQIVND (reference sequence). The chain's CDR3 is CASSLQVSLYEQYF. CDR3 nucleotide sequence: TGTGCCAGTAGTCTCCAGGTATCACTCTACGAGCAGTACTTC.

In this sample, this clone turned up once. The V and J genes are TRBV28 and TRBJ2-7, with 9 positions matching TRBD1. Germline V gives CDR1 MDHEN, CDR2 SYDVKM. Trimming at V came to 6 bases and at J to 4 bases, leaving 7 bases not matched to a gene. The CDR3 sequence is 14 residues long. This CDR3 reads CASSLGQGLYEQYF. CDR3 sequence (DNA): TGTGCCAGCAGCCTGGGACAGGGCCTTTACGAGCAGTACTTC.

CDR3 region: CAISESTGPGDEQFF. For the CDR3, the DNA is TGTGCCATCAGTGAGTCAACCGGGCCCGGGGATGAGCAGTTCTTC. V is TRBV10-3 and J is TRBJ2-1, with D perhaps TRBD2 (5 bases). The CDR3 sequence is 15 residues long. V dropped 0 bases and J dropped 8 bases, with 14 bases sitting between them. Germline CDR1 is ENHRY and CDR2 is SYGVKD.

The CDR3 sequence: CASSQDIRGQETQYF. The CDR3 DNA is TGTGCCAGCAGCCAAGATATACGGGGGCAAGAGACCCAGTACTTC. The genes are TRBV3-1 (or the pseudogene TRBV3-2) and TRBJ2-5; maybe TRBD2 (6 bases). CDR3 size: 15 residues. Deletions cut 0 bases from V and 2 bases from J, with 10 bases between. Germline CDR1 reads LGHDT; CDR2 reads YNNKEL (reference sequence).

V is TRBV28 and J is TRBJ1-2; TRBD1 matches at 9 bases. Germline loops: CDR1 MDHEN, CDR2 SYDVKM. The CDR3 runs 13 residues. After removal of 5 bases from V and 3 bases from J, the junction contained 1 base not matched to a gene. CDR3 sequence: CASSRDRDYGYTF. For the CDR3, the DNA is TGTGCCAGCAGTAGGGACAGGGACTATGGCTACACCTTC.

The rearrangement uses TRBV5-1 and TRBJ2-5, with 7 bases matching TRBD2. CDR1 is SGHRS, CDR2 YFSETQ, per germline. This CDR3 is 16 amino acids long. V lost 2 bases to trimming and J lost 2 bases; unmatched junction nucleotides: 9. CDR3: CASSLSTAGRQETQYF. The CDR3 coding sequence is TGCGCCAGCAGCTTATCGACAGCCGGGAGGCAAGAGACCCAGTACTTC.

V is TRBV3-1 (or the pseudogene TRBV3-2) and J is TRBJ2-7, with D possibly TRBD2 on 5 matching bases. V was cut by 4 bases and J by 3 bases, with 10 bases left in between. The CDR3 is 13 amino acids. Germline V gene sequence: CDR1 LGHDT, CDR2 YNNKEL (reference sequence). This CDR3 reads CASSPAEGYEQYF. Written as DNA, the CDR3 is TGTGCCAGCAGCCCAGCGGAAGGCTACGAGCAGTACTTC.

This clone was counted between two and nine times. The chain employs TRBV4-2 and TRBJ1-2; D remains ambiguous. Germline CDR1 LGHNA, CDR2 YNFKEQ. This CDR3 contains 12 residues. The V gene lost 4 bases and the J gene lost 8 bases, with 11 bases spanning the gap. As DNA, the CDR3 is TGTGCCAGCAGCCCTTCACGGGGAGGCTACACCTTC. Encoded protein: CASSPSRGGYTF.

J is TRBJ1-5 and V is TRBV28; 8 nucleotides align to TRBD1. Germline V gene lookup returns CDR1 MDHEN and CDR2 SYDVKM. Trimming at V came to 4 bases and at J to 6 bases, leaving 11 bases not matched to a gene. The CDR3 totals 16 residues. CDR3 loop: CASSSLTGERGQPQHF. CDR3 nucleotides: TGTGCCAGCAGTTCCCTGACAGGGGAAAGAGGTCAGCCCCAGCATTTT.

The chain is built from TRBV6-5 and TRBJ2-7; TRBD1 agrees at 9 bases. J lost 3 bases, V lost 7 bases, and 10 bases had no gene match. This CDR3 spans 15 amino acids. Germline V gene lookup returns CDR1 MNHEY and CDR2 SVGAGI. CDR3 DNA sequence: TGTGCCAGCAATCCCGGGACAGGGTACGACTACGAGCAGTACTTC. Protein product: CASNPGTGYDYEQYF.

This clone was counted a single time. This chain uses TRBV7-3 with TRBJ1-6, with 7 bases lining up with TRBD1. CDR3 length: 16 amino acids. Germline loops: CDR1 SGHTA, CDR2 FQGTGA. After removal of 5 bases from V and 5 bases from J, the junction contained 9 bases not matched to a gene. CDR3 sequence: CASSLRGQRNNSPLHF. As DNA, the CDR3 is TGTGCCAGCAGCCTCAGGGGACAGCGAAATAATTCACCCCTCCACTTT. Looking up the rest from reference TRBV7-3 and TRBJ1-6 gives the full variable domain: GAGVSQTPSNKVTEKGKYVELRCDPISGHTALYWYRQSLGQGPEFLIYFQGTGAADDSGLPNDRFFAVRPEGSVSTLKIQRTERGDSAVYLCASSLRGQRNNSPLHFGNGTRLTVT.

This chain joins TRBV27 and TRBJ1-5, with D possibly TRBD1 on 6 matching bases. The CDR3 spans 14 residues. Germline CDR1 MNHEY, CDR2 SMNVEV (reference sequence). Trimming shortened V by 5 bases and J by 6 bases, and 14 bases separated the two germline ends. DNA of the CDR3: TGTGCCAGCAGTCTAACAGGGCCCCGTCAGCCCCAGCATTTT. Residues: CASSLTGPRQPQHF.

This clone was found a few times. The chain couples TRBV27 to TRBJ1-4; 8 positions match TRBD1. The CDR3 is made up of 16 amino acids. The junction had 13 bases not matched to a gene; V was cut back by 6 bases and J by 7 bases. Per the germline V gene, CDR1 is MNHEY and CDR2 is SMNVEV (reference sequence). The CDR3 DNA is TGTGCCAGCAGGACCGGACAGGGCGAGGGGAGTGAAAAACTGTTTTTT. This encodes CASRTGQGEGSEKLFF.

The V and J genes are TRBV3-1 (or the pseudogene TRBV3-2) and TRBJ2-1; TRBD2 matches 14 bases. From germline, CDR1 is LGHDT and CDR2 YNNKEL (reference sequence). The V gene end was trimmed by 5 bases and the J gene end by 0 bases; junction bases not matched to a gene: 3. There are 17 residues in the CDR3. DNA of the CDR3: TGTGCCAGCAGCGGGACTAGCGGGAGCATCTCCTACAATGAGCAGTTCTTC. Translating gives CASSGTSGSISYNEQFF.

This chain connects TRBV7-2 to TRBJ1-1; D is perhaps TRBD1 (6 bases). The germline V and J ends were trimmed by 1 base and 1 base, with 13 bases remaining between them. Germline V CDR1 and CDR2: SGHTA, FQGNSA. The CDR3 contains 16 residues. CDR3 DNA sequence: TGTGCCAGCAGCTTAGGGGCCGGGACACCGAACACTGAAGCTTTCTTT. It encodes CASSLGAGTPNTEAFF.

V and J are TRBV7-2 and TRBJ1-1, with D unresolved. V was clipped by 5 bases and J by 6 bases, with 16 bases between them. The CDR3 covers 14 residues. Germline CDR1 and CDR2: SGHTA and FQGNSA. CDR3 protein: CASSPGVGRAEAFF. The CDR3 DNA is TGTGCCAGCAGCCCCGGAGTTGGTCGGGCTGAAGCTTTCTTT.

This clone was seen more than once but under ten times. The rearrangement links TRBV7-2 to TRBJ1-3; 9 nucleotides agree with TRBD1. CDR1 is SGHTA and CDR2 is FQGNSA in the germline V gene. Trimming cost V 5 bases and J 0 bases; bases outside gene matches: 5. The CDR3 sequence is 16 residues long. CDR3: CASSRGTGSSGNTIYF. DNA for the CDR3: TGTGCCAGCAGCAGAGGGACAGGGAGCTCTGGAAACACCATATATTTT.

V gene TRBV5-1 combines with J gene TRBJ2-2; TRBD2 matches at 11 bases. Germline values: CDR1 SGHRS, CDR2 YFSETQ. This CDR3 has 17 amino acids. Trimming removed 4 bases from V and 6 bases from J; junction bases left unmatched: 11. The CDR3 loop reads CASSPRSSGRVSGELFF. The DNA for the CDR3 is TGCGCCAGCAGCCCCCGGAGTAGCGGGAGGGTTTCCGGGGAGCTGTTTTTT. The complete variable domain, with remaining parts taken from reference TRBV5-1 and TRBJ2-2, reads KAGVTQTPRYLIKTRGQQVTLSCSPISGHRSVSWYQQTPGQGLQFLFEYFSETQRNKGNFPGRFSGRQFSNSRSEMNVSTLELGDSALYLCASSPRSSGRVSGELFFGEGSRLTVL.

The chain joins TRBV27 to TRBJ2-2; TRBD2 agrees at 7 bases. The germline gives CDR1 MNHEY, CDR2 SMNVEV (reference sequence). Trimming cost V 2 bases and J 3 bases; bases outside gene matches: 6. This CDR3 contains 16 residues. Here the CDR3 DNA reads TGTGCCAGCAGTTTAAAGCGGGATGGGGACACCGGGGAGCTGTTTTTT. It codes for CASSLKRDGDTGELFF.

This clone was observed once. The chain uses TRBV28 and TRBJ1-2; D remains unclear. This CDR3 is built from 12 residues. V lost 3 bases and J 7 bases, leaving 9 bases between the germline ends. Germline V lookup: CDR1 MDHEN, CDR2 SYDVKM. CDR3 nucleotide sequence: TGTGCCAGCAGTTTCTCAGGAGGTGGCTACACCTTC. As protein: CASSFSGGGYTF.

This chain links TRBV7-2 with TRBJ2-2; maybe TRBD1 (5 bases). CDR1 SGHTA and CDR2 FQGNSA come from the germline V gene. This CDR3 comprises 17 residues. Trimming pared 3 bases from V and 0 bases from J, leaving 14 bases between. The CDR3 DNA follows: TGTGCCAGCAGCTTCCCCCGAGCCAGGGCGAACACCGGGGAGCTGTTTTTT. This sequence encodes CASSFPRARANTGELFF.

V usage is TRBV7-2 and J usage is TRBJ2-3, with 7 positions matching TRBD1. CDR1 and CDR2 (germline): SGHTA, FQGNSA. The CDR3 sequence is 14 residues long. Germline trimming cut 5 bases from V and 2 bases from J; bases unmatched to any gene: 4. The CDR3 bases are TGTGCCAGCAGCAGGGGGCCGTCCACAGATACGCAGTATTTT. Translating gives CASSRGPSTDTQYF.

The CDR3 DNA sequence: TGTGCCAGTAGTTCCCGGACTAGAAACGCCTACGAGCAGTACTTC. It translates to CASSSRTRNAYEQYF. The J gene is TRBJ2-7, the V gene TRBV19, with 7 bases fitting TRBD2. V was pared by 5 bases and J by 2 bases, with 9 bases of the junction left unmatched. CDR1 and CDR2 from the germline V gene are LNHDA and SQIVND (reference sequence). This CDR3 has 15 amino acids.